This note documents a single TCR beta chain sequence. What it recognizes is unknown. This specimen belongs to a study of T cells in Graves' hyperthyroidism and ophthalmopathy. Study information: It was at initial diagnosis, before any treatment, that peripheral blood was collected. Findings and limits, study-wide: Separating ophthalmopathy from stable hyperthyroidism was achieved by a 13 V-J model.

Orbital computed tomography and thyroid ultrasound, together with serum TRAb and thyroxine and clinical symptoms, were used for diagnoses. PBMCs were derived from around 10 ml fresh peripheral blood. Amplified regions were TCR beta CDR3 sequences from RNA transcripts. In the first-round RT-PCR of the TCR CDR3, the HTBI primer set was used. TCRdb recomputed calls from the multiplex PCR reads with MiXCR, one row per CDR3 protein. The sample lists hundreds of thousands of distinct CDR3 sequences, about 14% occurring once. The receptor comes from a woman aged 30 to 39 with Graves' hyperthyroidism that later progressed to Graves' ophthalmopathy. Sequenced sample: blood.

The CDR3 DNA reads TGTGCCAGCAGTTTAAGTGGCACTGGCTCTGGGGCCAACGTCCTGACTTTC. The encoded protein is CASSLSGTGSGANVLTF. The rearrangement uses TRBV12-3 or TRBV12-4 and TRBJ2-6, with no clear D. The CDR3 covers 17 residues. Trimming took off 2 bases at V and 0 bases at J, with 11 bases between the two ends.